The text below deals with one T cell receptor beta chain. Generated by immunoSEQ multiplex PCR, the TCRdb table keeps only in-frame clones and is missing some. The table lists over 150,000 clones, approximately 96% of them singletons. The data belong to a study of control samples from healthy donors and cancer patients. The CDR3 loop spans 14 amino acids. From germline, CDR1 is SGDLS and CDR2 YYNGEE. The V end was cut by 3 bases, the J end by 9 bases, with 16 bases between. The sequencing input was blood. The origin of this receptor is a man aged 40-49 years in good health. The chain employs TRBV9 and TRBJ1-3; tentatively, D is TRBD1 (6 bases). CDR3 DNA sequence: TGTGCCAGCAGCGAAACTGGGGGCTGGGGCACCATATATTTT. As protein: CASSETGGWGTIYF.